What follows are 2 T cell receptor beta chains derived from one specimen sequenced in a study of radiotherapy plus CTLA-4 blockade in lung cancer. Only in-frame clones appear in the TCRdb table, and some are missing; sequencing was by immunoSEQ multiplex PCR. Of roughly 76,000 clones listed, roughly 74% are singletons. The starting material was peripheral blood, obtained from a patient treated with radiotherapy plus ipilimumab. The receptors stem from a human donor with non-small cell lung cancer whose response to radiotherapy plus ipilimumab could not be evaluated.

The chain combines TRBV28 with TRBJ1-5; 9 bases are a match to TRBD1. CDR3 length equals 16 residues. The junction had 3 bases not matched to a gene; V was cut back by 2 bases and J by 1 base. Germline CDR1 and CDR2: MDHEN and SYDVKM. The CDR3 spells CASSLTGGVSNQPQHF. CDR3 in DNA: TGTGCCAGCAGTTTAACAGGGGGCGTAAGCAATCAGCCCCAGCATTTT. Combining the CDR3 with reference TRBV28 and TRBJ1-5 gives the whole variable domain DVKVTQSSRYLVKRTGEKVFLECVQDMDHENMFWYRQDPGLGLRLIYFSYDVKMKEKGDIPEGYSVSREKKERFSLILESASTNQTSMYLCASSLTGGVSNQPQHFGDGTRLSIL.

This clone has just one count. The J gene is TRBJ2-5, the V gene TRBV5-4, with 9 bases that match TRBD1. Germline CDR1 reads SGHNT; CDR2 reads YYREEE (reference sequence). This CDR3 is 14 amino acids long. V lost 4 bases to trimming and J lost 4 bases; unmatched junction nucleotides: 5. DNA for the CDR3: TGTGCCAGCAGCCAAGACAGGGGGGGAGAGACCCAGTACTTC. Translating gives CASSQDRGGETQYF.